This T cell receptor (beta chain) was identified during a study of cytomegalovirus exposure and HLA in healthy donors. Study conclusions and caveats: For TCR beta chains, V- and J-gene trimming was later linked to a missense DCLRE1C variant. Among the most significant clusters, several appeared linked to common viral pathogens in a later analysis.

Comment on this clone: No antigen is known for it.

Use of 60 Vbeta and 13 Jbeta primers characterized the PCR. This table comes from immunoSEQ multiplex PCR, and its TCRdb copy is limited to in-frame clones, with some not included. The data show 80,000 to 95,000 clones, just under 85% seen once. Germline CDR1 MNHEY, CDR2 SMNVEV (reference sequence). There are 13 residues in the CDR3. The ends lost 10 bases at V and 6 bases at J; junction bases unmatched: 10. Sequenced: PBMCs. This TCR derives from a woman younger than 30 in good health and CMV-seropositive. The rearrangement joins TRBV27 to TRBJ2-7; 9 nucleotides agree with TRBD1. The DNA of the CDR3 is TGTGCCACCCGAGTACAGGGGGCGGGCGAGCAGTACTTC. Translation gives CATRVQGAGEQYF.